The 4 T cell receptor beta chains below come from one sample, sequenced in a study of blood T cell repertoires in COVID-19. TCRdb keeps only in-frame clones here, not all; method: immunoSEQ multiplex PCR. The sample records a few hundred thousand clones, over 75% being singletons. Sequencing was done on a sample of peripheral blood. The receptor set was obtained from a woman aged 30 to 39 with COVID-19, enrolled during active disease.

The V and J genes are TRBV2 and TRBJ2-5; 8 nucleotides agree with TRBD1. Trimming at V came to 5 bases and at J to 4 bases, leaving 12 bases not matched to a gene. The CDR3 length is 16 residues. Germline loops: CDR1 SNHLY, CDR2 FYNNEI. This CDR3 reads CASSIGTGGQVETQYF. For the CDR3, the DNA is TGTGCCAGCAGTATAGGAACAGGGGGGCAGGTAGAGACCCAGTACTTC. The variable domain in full, with the rest retrieved from reference TRBV2 and TRBJ2-5, is EPEVTQTPSHQVTQMGQEVILRCVPISNHLYFYWYRQILGQKVEFLVSFYNNEISEKSEIFDDQFSVERPDGSNFTLKIRSTKLEDSAMYFCASSIGTGGQVETQYFGPGTRLLVL.

V is TRBV3-1 (or the pseudogene TRBV3-2) and J is TRBJ2-7; D remains unclear. Trimming left V 4 bases short and J 0 bases short, with 7 bases between. Germline V gene sequence: CDR1 LGHDT, CDR2 YNNKEL (reference sequence). The CDR3 covers 13 residues. The CDR3 DNA sequence: TGTGCCAGCAGCCTCGCGCACTCCTACGAGCAGTACTTC. Protein: CASSLAHSYEQYF.

V and J are TRBV5-1 and TRBJ2-1; 10 bases match TRBD2. Looked up from germline, CDR1 is SGHRS and CDR2 is YFSETQ. This CDR3 is 16 amino acids long. Unmatched junction bases numbered 7, after V lost 0 bases and J lost 7 bases. The CDR3 sequence: CASSLVQAGGRNEQFF. CDR3 coding DNA: TGCGCCAGCAGCTTGGTACAAGCGGGAGGGAGGAATGAGCAGTTCTTC.

The V gene is TRBV6-5, the J gene TRBJ1-5; D remains unclear. The CDR3 totals 13 residues. V lost 2 bases and J 5 bases, leaving 7 bases between the germline ends. Germline lookup yields CDR1 MNHEY and CDR2 SVGAGI. This CDR3 is CASSYRRYQPQHF. CDR3 sequence (DNA): TGTGCCAGCAGTTACCGCAGGTATCAGCCCCAGCATTTT.